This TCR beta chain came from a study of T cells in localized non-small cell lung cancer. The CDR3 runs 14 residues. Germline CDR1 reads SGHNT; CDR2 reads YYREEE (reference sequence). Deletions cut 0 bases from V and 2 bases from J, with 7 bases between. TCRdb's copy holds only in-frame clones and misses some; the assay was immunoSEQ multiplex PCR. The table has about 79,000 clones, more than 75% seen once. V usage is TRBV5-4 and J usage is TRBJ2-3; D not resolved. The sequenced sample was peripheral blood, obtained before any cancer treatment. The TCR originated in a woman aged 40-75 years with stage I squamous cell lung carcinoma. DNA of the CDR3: TGTGCCAGCAGCTTGGATCAGTCCACAGATACGCAGTATTTT. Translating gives CASSLDQSTDTQYF.